This T cell receptor beta chain was identified in a study of OX40 agonist ivuxolimab in advanced cancers. About the investigation overall: The costimulatory receptor OX40 (CD134) was targeted by ivuxolimab, a fully human IgG2 agonistic monoclonal antibody. Partial responses occurred in three dose-escalation patients, of whom one had hepatocellular carcinoma and two had cutaneous melanoma. Peripheral TCRbeta sequencing aimed to test whether ivuxolimab altered TCR sequence diversity and caused clonal T-cell expansion. Intravenous ivuxolimab was administered to patients every 2 weeks at six dose levels: 0.01, 0.1, 0.3, 1.5, 3 and 10 mg/kg. A male proportion of 75% to 85% and a mean age of approximately 62 years, ranging from 23 to 79, were recorded for the dose-escalation cohort. Patients were allowed to have had prior anti-PD-1, anti-PD-L1 or anti-CTLA-4 therapy, and around two fifths of the dose-escalation patients had been treated with checkpoint inhibitors. Among the approximately 50 dose-escalation patients, 19 had hepatocellular carcinoma, 15 or so melanoma, 9 renal cell carcinoma and 9 head and neck cancer. The paper covers the monotherapy dose-escalation part of the phase I ivuxolimab trial, which included N ≈ 50 patients. Study-wide conclusions, independent of this receptor: After ivuxolimab, expanded clones were on average more numerous among CD8+ T cells than among CD4+ T cells. Partial responders in the 0.1-3.0 mg/kg groups had among the lowest normalized peripheral clonal expansion, especially among CD8+ T cells. Which antigens the clonally expanded peripheral T cells were specific for was not determined. Low levels of normalized T-cell clonal expansion were also shown by some nonresponding patients. Clonal expansion of both CD4+ and CD8+ blood T cells was observed from baseline to week 6 at doses 0.1 to 3.0 mg/kg.

For sequencing of the TCRbeta CDR3 region, genomic DNA was extracted from the sorted cells. The immunoSEQ Assay was used to sequence the TCRbeta CDR3 regions. What TCRdb holds here is the immuneACCESS table cut down to in-frame rearrangements. Part of the clones is not present; checked against another copy, under half of the missing clones reflect an unresolved V gene, and the others are unexplained. This sample is represented by tens of thousands of clones; 80% to 90% of them were singletons. 1.6% of the sample rests with the top ten. The trial excluded patients who had a history of autoimmune disease or who were on systemic immunosuppression. In every dose cohort, peripheral blood was drawn for TCR sequencing at baseline, cycle 4 day 1, and cycle 7 day 1. The samples were taken from a phase I, first-in-human, multicenter, open-label dose-escalation trial of ivuxolimab. Adults with locally advanced or metastatic melanoma, renal cell, hepatocellular, or head and neck squamous cell carcinoma were enrolled in the trial. CD4+ and CD8+ T cells were sorted separately from peripheral blood before TCR sequencing.

Worth noting for this clone: Its antigen is unknown. No base qualities exist here, and no much larger clone lies one base off it.

Cut back by 5 bases and 1 base, the V and J ends lie 12 bases apart. CDR1 and CDR2, looked up from the germline V gene, are SGHNT and YENEEA. The CDR3, cysteine through phenylalanine, is 14 amino acids long. Only the CDR3 DNA is retained, 42 bases long and in frame from the first base. The TCR comes from an adult with an advanced solid tumor such as melanoma, head and neck, liver or kidney cancer. The sequence is built from TRBV11-3 and TRBJ2-7; the D region may be TRBD1 or TRBD2, each matching 5 bases equally. Sequenced material: CD4+ or CD8+ T cells sorted from blood, taken in a trial of the OX40 agonist ivuxolimab. Here is the DNA: TGTGCCAGCAGCCCCGGGACGGCGTCCTACGAGCAGTACTTC. This yields the protein CASSPGTASYEQYF.